What follows are 32 T cell receptor beta chains derived from one specimen sequenced in a study of blood T cell repertoires in COVID-19 (dated by TCRdb to 2019 to 2021). The method was the immunoSEQ multiplex PCR assay. The immuneACCESS repertoire file appears here via TCRdb, limited to in-frame rearrangements. These files lack a portion of the clones; in checked studies, under half of the deficit traces to unresolved V genes, and the cause of the others is not known. The sample table lists about 180,000 clones, around 87% of them with a count of one. Roughly 0.53% of the sample is held by the ten biggest clonotypes. The source material was peripheral blood. Every receptor here comes from a man aged 55 to 70 with COVID-19, enrolled during active disease.

The gene calls are TRBV29-1 and TRBJ2-2, with a tentative D call TRBD1 (6 bases). Deletions cut 4 bases from V and 2 bases from J, with 11 bases between. The CDR3 is 14 amino acids. Germline loops: CDR1 SQVTM, CDR2 ANQGSEA. The CDR3 protein is CSVGGQGNTGELFF. CDR3 bases: TGCAGCGTTGGGGGGCAGGGCAACACCGGGGAGCTGTTTTTT.

The V gene is TRBV9, the J gene TRBJ1-1, with a tentative D call TRBD1 (6 bases). Germline V gene lookup returns CDR1 SGDLS and CDR2 YYNGEE. With 0 bases removed from V and 2 bases from J, the gap between germline ends came to 11 bases. The CDR3 runs 15 residues. The CDR3 nucleotides read TGTGCCAGCAGCGTAGAGGGGACACTAAACACTGAAGCTTTCTTT. Amino acid sequence: CASSVEGTLNTEAFF.

CDR3 DNA: TGTGCCTGGAGTACTCCGACAGGGCTGGGGGATTCACCCCTCCACTTT. Translated, it gives CAWSTPTGLGDSPLHF. The chain recombines TRBV30 with TRBJ1-6, with TRBD1 matching over 7 bases. CDR1 and CDR2 from the germline V gene are GTSNPN and SVGIG (reference sequence). This CDR3 spans 16 amino acids. The V and J ends lost 2 bases and 8 bases, in that order; junction bases with no gene match: 12.

This clone was detected a few times. The CDR3 loop reads CASSLQGVGSYEQYF. In DNA form, the CDR3 reads TGTGCCAGCAGCCTACAGGGTGTGGGCTCCTACGAGCAGTACTTC. The chain uses TRBV7-9 and TRBJ2-7; maybe TRBD1 (6 bases). This CDR3 contains 15 residues. Germline V CDR1 and CDR2: SEHNR, FQNEAQ (reference sequence). Trimming cost V 5 bases and J 0 bases, with 14 bases left between them.

The rearrangement joins TRBV10-3 to TRBJ2-7; D perhaps matches TRBD2 (6 bases). Germline CDR1 is ENHRY and CDR2 is SYGVKD. The CDR3 runs 15 residues. Trimming cost V 10 bases and J 0 bases, with 19 bases left between them. DNA for the CDR3: TGTGCCAGCGGGGACGGGACCCAGAGCTCCTACGAGCAGTACTTC. Translating it yields CASGDGTQSSYEQYF.

The rearrangement links TRBV18 to TRBJ2-7, with 8 nucleotides matching TRBD1. V gave up 1 base and J gave up 3 bases; unmatched junction bases: 8. Germline-derived CDR1 and CDR2 are KGHSH and LQKENI. The length of the CDR3 is 16 residues. The DNA for the CDR3 is TGTGCCAGCTCACCACTCGGAGGGACAGGTGACTACGAGCAGTACTTC. It encodes CASSPLGGTGDYEQYF. The entire variable domain, with the rest obtained from reference TRBV18 and TRBJ2-7, is as follows: NAGVMQNPRHLVRRRGQEARLRCSPMKGHSHVYWYRQLPEEGLKFMVYLQKENIIDESGMPKERFSAEFPKEGPSILRIQQVVRGDSAAYFCASSPLGGTGDYEQYFGPGTRLTVT.

The chain carries TRBV6-5 and TRBJ1-1; D perhaps matches TRBD1 (5 bases). CDR1 is MNHEY and CDR2 is SVGAGI in the germline V gene. This CDR3 spans 15 amino acids. Trimming left V 6 bases short and J 8 bases short, with 22 bases between. CDR3 protein: CASRGGQGDPSEAFF. For the CDR3, the DNA is TGTGCCAGCAGGGGTGGGCAGGGTGATCCCTCAGAAGCTTTCTTT.

This chain joins TRBV6-5 and TRBJ2-6, with 7 bases matching TRBD1. The CDR3 length is 15 residues. The J segment lost 2 bases and the V segment lost 7 bases, leaving 5 bases of the junction unmatched. CDR1 MNHEY and CDR2 SVGAGI come from the germline V gene. The CDR3 DNA is TGTGCCAGCAAACCAGACAGGGCTGGGGCCAACGTCCTGACTTTC. Its protein is CASKPDRAGANVLTF.

This sequence joins TRBV28 and TRBJ2-7; D is unclear. CDR1 is MDHEN, CDR2 SYDVKM, per germline. Trimming removed 3 bases from V and 4 bases from J, with 4 bases in between. This CDR3 comprises 11 residues. Here the CDR3 DNA reads TGTGCCAGCAGTTTTTCGTACGAGCAGTACTTC. Its translation: CASSFSYEQYF. The full variable domain, its missing parts supplied by reference TRBV28 and TRBJ2-7, is DVKVTQSSRYLVKRTGEKVFLECVQDMDHENMFWYRQDPGLGLRLIYFSYDVKMKEKGDIPEGYSVSREKKERFSLILESASTNQTSMYLCASSFSYEQYFGPGTRLTVT.

The V gene is TRBV7-2, the J gene TRBJ2-4; D not certain. The CDR3 runs 17 residues. The germline V gene has CDR1 SGHTA and CDR2 FQGNSA. V lost 1 base, J lost 5 bases, and 18 bases lay in between. The CDR3, as DNA: TGTGCCAGCAGCTTAGGTAGTGGCGGATCCGGTCAAAACATTCAGTACTTC. Its translation is CASSLGSGGSGQNIQYF. Looking up the rest from reference TRBV7-2 and TRBJ2-4 gives the full variable domain: GAGVSQSPSNKVTEKGKDVELRCDPISGHTALYWYRQSLGQGLEFLIYFQGNSAPDKSGLPSDRFSAERTGGSVSTLTIQRTQQEDSAVYLCASSLGSGGSGQNIQYFGAGTRLSVL.

V gene TRBV2 combines with J gene TRBJ2-7; 10 nucleotides match TRBD1. After removal of 0 bases from V and 4 bases from J, the junction contained 15 bases not matched to a gene. This CDR3 has 19 amino acids. Germline V CDR1 and CDR2: SNHLY, FYNNEI. The CDR3, as DNA: TGTGCCAGCAGTGAAGCTATACCGGGACAGGGGTCCTCCACTTACGAGCAGTACTTC. This sequence encodes CASSEAIPGQGSSTYEQYF.

The chain links TRBV3-1 (or the pseudogene TRBV3-2) to TRBJ2-5; no clear D gene. The CDR3 length is 13 residues. Germline V gene lookup returns CDR1 LGHDT and CDR2 YNNKEL (reference sequence). V gave up 3 bases and J gave up 5 bases, with 10 bases separating them. CDR3 coding DNA: TGTGCCAGCAGCCACACGAAACGGGAGACCCAGTACTTC. Translation gives CASSHTKRETQYF.

The chain combines TRBV7-2 with TRBJ2-7, with 9 bases matching TRBD2. There are 16 residues in the CDR3. Germline-derived CDR1 and CDR2 are SGHTA and FQGNSA. Trimming took 1 base from V and 4 from J; bases not matched to a gene: 8. CDR3 DNA: TGTGCCAGCAGCTTAGGATCGACTAGCGGAATATACGAGCAGTACTTC. Translation gives CASSLGSTSGIYEQYF.

J is TRBJ1-5 and V is TRBV11-2; D unclear. The germline V gene encodes CDR1 SGHAT and CDR2 FQNNGV. The V end lost 1 base, the J end lost 5 bases, and 6 bases lay between the germline ends. The CDR3 has 13 residues. In DNA form, the CDR3 reads TGTGCCAGCAGCTTAGTGGCGGATCAGCCCCAGCATTTT. Translated, it gives CASSLVADQPQHF.

The chain combines TRBV4-2 with TRBJ2-4; 7 nucleotides match TRBD2. There are 16 residues in the CDR3. Germline-derived CDR1 and CDR2 are LGHNA and YNFKEQ. V lost 4 bases to trimming and J lost 2 bases; unmatched junction nucleotides: 8. The CDR3 reads CASSLERDGPKNIQYF. The DNA for the CDR3 is TGTGCCAGCAGCCTCGAGCGGGACGGTCCCAAAAACATTCAGTACTTC.

The J gene is TRBJ1-3, the V gene TRBV11-2; TRBD1 agrees at 9 bases. Germline assignment: CDR1 SGHAT and CDR2 FQNNGV. The CDR3 is 15 residues long. The trim removed 5 bases at V and 3 bases at J, leaving 5 bases unmatched. DNA for the CDR3: TGTGCCAGCAGCCGGACAGGGGACTATGGAAACACCATATATTTT. Encoded protein: CASSRTGDYGNTIYF. Combining the CDR3 with reference TRBV11-2 and TRBJ1-3 gives the whole variable domain EAGVAQSPRYKIIEKRQSVAFWCNPISGHATLYWYQQILGQGPKLLIQFQNNGVVDDSQLPKDRFSAERLKGVDSTLKIQPAKLEDSAVYLCASSRTGDYGNTIYFGEGSWLTVV.

On this clone itself: This same CDR3 is encoded by further DNA sequences in the sample. V and J are TRBV5-1 and TRBJ2-7, with D uncertain. Trimming removed 4 bases from V and 2 bases from J, with 10 bases in between. Looked up from germline, CDR1 is SGHRS and CDR2 is YFSETQ. The CDR3 runs to 13 residues. The CDR3, as DNA: TGCGCCAGCAGCCCCCCCTCGGCCTACGAGCAGTACTTC. Protein: CASSPPSAYEQYF. Looking up the rest from reference TRBV5-1 and TRBJ2-7 gives the full variable domain: KAGVTQTPRYLIKTRGQQVTLSCSPISGHRSVSWYQQTPGQGLQFLFEYFSETQRNKGNFPGRFSGRQFSNSRSEMNVSTLELGDSALYLCASSPPSAYEQYFGPGTRLTVT.

This chain connects TRBV2 to TRBJ2-1, with TRBD2 as a possible D gene (6 bases). Germline loops: CDR1 SNHLY, CDR2 FYNNEI. The V and J ends lost 8 bases and 2 bases respectively, with 10 bases between them. The CDR3 runs 13 residues. CDR3: CASSEGPYNEQFF. Here the CDR3 DNA reads TGTGCCAGCTCGGAGGGCCCCTACAATGAGCAGTTCTTC.

The V and J genes are TRBV2 and TRBJ1-2; D remains unclear. The CDR3 sequence is 11 residues long. V was trimmed by 7 bases and J by 8 bases, leaving 11 bases between them. Germline V gives CDR1 SNHLY, CDR2 FYNNEI. This CDR3 is CASTPLQGYTF. CDR3 sequence (DNA): TGTGCCAGCACCCCGCTCCAGGGCTACACCTTC.

The chain uses TRBV2 and TRBJ1-4; D is unclear. The CDR3 has 13 residues. Germline CDR1 and CDR2: SNHLY and FYNNEI. Trimming removed 1 base at V and 3 bases at J, with 3 bases between. CDR3 in DNA: TGTGCCAGCAGTGAAGGGCCTAATGAAAAACTGTTTTTT. It specifies CASSEGPNEKLFF.

The rearrangement joins TRBV6-5 to TRBJ1-5; 7 bases are shared with TRBD1. J lost 4 bases, V lost 4 bases, and 4 bases had no gene match. CDR3 length: 14 residues. Germline V CDR1 and CDR2: MNHEY, SVGAGI. Here the CDR3 reads CASSLGQPNQPQHF. The CDR3, as DNA: TGTGCCAGCAGTTTGGGACAGCCAAATCAGCCCCAGCATTTT.

The chain is built from TRBV19 and TRBJ2-1; D is uncertain. The CDR3 runs 12 residues. The germline gives CDR1 LNHDA, CDR2 SQIVND (reference sequence). The V end lost 3 bases, the J end lost 8 bases, and 8 bases lay between the germline ends. As DNA, the CDR3 is TGTGCCAGTAGTATTCAGATCGATGAGCAGTTCTTC. It yields the protein CASSIQIDEQFF. Supplemented by reference TRBV19 and TRBJ2-1, the full variable domain reads DGGITQSPKYLFRKEGQNVTLSCEQNLNHDAMYWYRQDPGQGLRLIYYSQIVNDFQKGDIAEGYSVSREKKESFPLTVTSAQKNPTAFYLCASSIQIDEQFFGPGTRLTVL.

The gene calls are TRBV3-1 (or the pseudogene TRBV3-2) and TRBJ1-3; D is ambiguous. CDR3 length equals 12 residues. Germline CDR1 LGHDT, CDR2 YNNKEL (reference sequence). Deletions cut 5 bases from V and 4 bases from J, with 6 bases between. The CDR3 nucleotides read TGTGCCAGCAGCACACAAGGAAACACCATATATTTT. The encoded protein is CASSTQGNTIYF.

CDR3 nucleotide sequence: TGTGCCAGCAGTGAACCCGGCGGGGGGGGAATGAACACTGAAGCTTTCTTT. Encoded protein: CASSEPGGGGMNTEAFF. The chain couples TRBV6-1 to TRBJ1-1; the D gene is possibly TRBD1 (5 bases). The CDR3 contains 17 residues. V shed 2 bases and J shed 0 bases, with 16 bases lying between them. Germline V gives CDR1 MNHNS, CDR2 SASEGT.

The chain combines TRBV27 with TRBJ1-2; 7 nucleotides match TRBD1. In germline, CDR1 is MNHEY, CDR2 SMNVEV (reference sequence). Trimming at V came to 5 bases and at J to 2 bases, leaving 11 bases not matched to a gene. The CDR3 spans 16 residues. This chain's CDR3 is CASSPIRDSGNYGYTF. CDR3 coding DNA: TGTGCCAGCAGTCCGATCCGGGACAGTGGGAACTATGGCTACACCTTC.

V usage is TRBV7-3 and J usage is TRBJ2-2, with unresolved D. The CDR3 is 15 amino acids. In germline, CDR1 is SGHTA, CDR2 FQGTGA. Trimming shortened V by 0 bases and J by 0 bases, and 5 bases separated the two germline ends. CDR3 residues: CASSLTSPNTGELFF. For the CDR3, the DNA is TGTGCCAGCAGCTTAACGAGCCCGAACACCGGGGAGCTGTTTTTT.

The chain uses TRBV6-5 and TRBJ2-1, with no clear D. The V gene lost 10 bases and the J gene lost 4 bases, with 17 bases spanning the gap. The germline V gene has CDR1 MNHEY and CDR2 SVGAGI. The CDR3 spans 14 residues. The CDR3 is CAITPSAVYNEQFF. For the CDR3, the DNA is TGTGCCATTACTCCCAGTGCGGTATACAATGAGCAGTTCTTC.

The rearrangement uses TRBV19 and TRBJ1-5; 7 nucleotides line up with TRBD1. Per germline, CDR1 LNHDA and CDR2 SQIVND (reference sequence). V shed 2 bases, J shed 0 bases, and the junction held 4 bases outside the gene matches. CDR3 length equals 16 residues. CDR3 nucleotide sequence: TGTGCCAGTAGTATATCAGGGGGGCGTAGCAATCAGCCCCAGCATTTT. Encoded protein: CASSISGGRSNQPQHF.

The table lists this clone with a count of one. The rearrangement uses TRBV27 and TRBJ2-1; TRBD2 aligns across 7 bases. Losses at the gene ends were 6 bases for V and 5 bases for J; bases not matched to a gene: 13. The CDR3 is 16 amino acids. Germline CDR1 reads MNHEY; CDR2 reads SMNVEV (reference sequence). In nucleotides, the CDR3 is TGTGCCAGCAGACTCTCTCTAGGCGGGAGTAACAATGAGCAGTTCTTC. It translates to CASRLSLGGSNNEQFF.

CDR3 sequence: CASRGTGENTEAFF. The CDR3 bases are TGTGCCAGCAGGGGGACAGGGGAGAACACTGAAGCTTTCTTT. This sequence joins TRBV7-2 and TRBJ1-1; 10 bases fit TRBD1. The CDR3 length is 14 residues. Germline CDR1 and CDR2: SGHTA and FQGNSA. The V gene end was trimmed by 6 bases and the J gene end by 1 base; junction bases not matched to a gene: 2.

The V gene is TRBV28, the J gene TRBJ1-2; tentative D call: TRBD1 (6 bases). Germline assignment: CDR1 MDHEN and CDR2 SYDVKM. The CDR3 consists of 14 residues. Between the trimmed V and J ends, which lost 7 bases and 5 bases, there was a span of 17 bases. This chain's CDR3 is CASTLGDRRYGYTF. The CDR3 nucleotides read TGTGCCAGCACACTGGGAGACAGGAGGTATGGCTACACCTTC.

The chain carries TRBV2 and TRBJ1-3, with D uncertain. Germline V gene data show CDR1 as SNHLY and CDR2 as FYNNEI. This CDR3 comprises 15 residues. Trimming left V 11 bases short and J 0 bases short, with 17 bases between. The CDR3 DNA follows: TGTGCCTCAATCCGAGGCACCTCCTCTGGAAACACCATATATTTT. This translates into CASIRGTSSGNTIYF.